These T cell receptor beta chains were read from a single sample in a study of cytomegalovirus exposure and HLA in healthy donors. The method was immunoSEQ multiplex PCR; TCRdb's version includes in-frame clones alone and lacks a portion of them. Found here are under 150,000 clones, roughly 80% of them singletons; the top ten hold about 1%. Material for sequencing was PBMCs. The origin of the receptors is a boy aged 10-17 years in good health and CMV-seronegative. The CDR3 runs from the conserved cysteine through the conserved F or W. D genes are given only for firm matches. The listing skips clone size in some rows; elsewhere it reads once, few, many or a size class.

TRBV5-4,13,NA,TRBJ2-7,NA,TGTGCCAGCAGCTTGAGCGGGTTGTACGAGCAGTACTTC,CASSLSGLYEQYF
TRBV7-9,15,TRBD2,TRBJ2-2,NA,TGTGCCAGCAGCGGGACTAGCGGGACCGCCTGGGAGCTGTTTTTT,CASSGTSGTAWELFF
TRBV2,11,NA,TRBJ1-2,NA,TGTGCCAGCAGTGGAGGGTGGGGCTACACCTTC,CASSGGWGYTF
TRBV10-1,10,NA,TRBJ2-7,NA,TGCGCCCAGGGGGGCTACGAGCAGTACTTC,CAQGGYEQYF
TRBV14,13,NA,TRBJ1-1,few,TGTGCCAGCAGCCGAGGGGAGGTGGGGATGGCTTTCTTT,CASSRGEVGMAFF
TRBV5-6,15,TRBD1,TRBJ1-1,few,TGTGCCAGCAGCTTCGGGACAGGGTCGCCCACTGAAGCTTTCTTT,CASSFGTGSPTEAFF
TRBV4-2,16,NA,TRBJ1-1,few,TGTGCCAGCAGCCTTAACGTGGGGGGTCGGAACACTGAAGCTTTCTTT,CASSLNVGGRNTEAFF
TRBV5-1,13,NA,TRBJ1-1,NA,TGCGCCAGCAGCTTGGACAGGAACACTGAAGCTTTCTTT,CASSLDRNTEAFF
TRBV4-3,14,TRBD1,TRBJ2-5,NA,TGCGCCAGCAGCCGAGGACAGGGGATGAAGACCCAGTACTTC,CASSRGQGMKTQYF
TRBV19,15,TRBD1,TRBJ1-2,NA,TGTGCCAGTAGTCTCTCCGGGACAGGGGGCGCTGGCTACACCTTC,CASSLSGTGGAGYTF
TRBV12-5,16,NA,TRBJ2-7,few,TGTGCTAGTGGTTTGGCCCGACAGGCTAGCTCCTACGAGCAGTACTTC,CASGLARQASSYEQYF
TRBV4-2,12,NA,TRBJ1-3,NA,TGTGCCAGCAGCCTCGGGGGAAACACCATATATTTT,CASSLGGNTIYF
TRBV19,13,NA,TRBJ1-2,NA,TGTGCCAGTAGTTCGGGCAGGGACTATGGCTACACCTTC,CASSSGRDYGYTF
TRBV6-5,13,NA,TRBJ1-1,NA,TGTGCCAGCAGTTTATTCGGGAACACTGAAGCTTTCTTT,CASSLFGNTEAFF
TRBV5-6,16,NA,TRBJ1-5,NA,TGTGCCAGCAGCTTCTACGACAGGTGGAGCAATCAGCCCCAGCATTTT,CASSFYDRWSNQPQHF
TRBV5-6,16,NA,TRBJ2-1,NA,TGTGCCAGCAGCTTGGCCGGAGCGGAGAAATACAATGAGCAGTTCTTC,CASSLAGAEKYNEQFF
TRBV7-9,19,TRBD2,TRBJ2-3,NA,TGTGCCAGCAGCTACCCCGGACTAGCGGGAGGGCCTAGTACAGATACGCAGTATTTT,CASSYPGLAGGPSTDTQYF
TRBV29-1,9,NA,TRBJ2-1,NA,TGCTCAGACAGGCAGGACTGGTTCTTC,CSDRQDWFF
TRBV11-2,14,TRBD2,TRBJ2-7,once,TGTGCCAGCAGCCCCATACCGGGGGAGGGCGAGCAGTACTTC,CASSPIPGEGEQYF
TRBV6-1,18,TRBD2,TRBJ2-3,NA,TGTGCCAGCAGTGAAGAGAGGGTAGCGGGACCCAACGGAGATACGCAGTATTTT,CASSEERVAGPNGDTQYF
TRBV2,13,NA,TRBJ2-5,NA,TGTGCCAGCAGTGAGGACAGCCAAGAGACCCAGTACTTC,CASSEDSQETQYF
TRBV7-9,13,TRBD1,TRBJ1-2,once,TGTGCCAGCAGCACAGGGGGCGCGGAAGGCTACACCTTC,CASSTGGAEGYTF
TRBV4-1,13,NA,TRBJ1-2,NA,TGCGCCAGCAGTGGGGGGGGCACTTATGGCTACACCTTC,CASSGGGTYGYTF
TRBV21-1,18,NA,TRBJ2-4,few,TGTGCCAGCAGCAATCCTTGGGGGGACAGACAAGTAAAAAACATTCAGTACTTC,CASSNPWGDRQVKNIQYF
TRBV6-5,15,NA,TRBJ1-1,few,TGTGCCAGCAGTTACTCGGGAGGGATGAACACTGAAGCTTTCTTT,CASSYSGGMNTEAFF
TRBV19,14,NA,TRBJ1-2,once,TGTGCCAGTAGGGGCATCTTGGCCGACTATGGCTACACCTTC,CASRGILADYGYTF
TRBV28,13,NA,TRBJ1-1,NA,TGTGCCACCACAACGGAGTTTGGCTCTGAAGCTTTCTTT,CATTTEFGSEAFF
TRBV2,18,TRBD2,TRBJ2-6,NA,TGTGCCAGCAGGATTGAGACTAGCGGCGTCTCTGGGGCCAACGTCCTGACTTTC,CASRIETSGVSGANVLTF
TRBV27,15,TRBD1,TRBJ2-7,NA,TGTGCCAGCAGCTCTACCGGGACAGGGGGAAGAGAGCAGTACTTC,CASSSTGTGGREQYF
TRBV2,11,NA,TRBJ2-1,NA,TGTGCCAGCAGTGAATGGCGGGAGCAGTTCTTC,CASSEWREQFF
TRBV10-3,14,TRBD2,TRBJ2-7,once,TGTGCCGTTGACGGCGGGAGTAGCTCCTACGAGCAGTACTTC,CAVDGGSSSYEQYF
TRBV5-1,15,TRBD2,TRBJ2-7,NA,TGCGCCAGCAGCTTAGTAGCGGGAGGGTCCTACGAGCAGTACTTC,CASSLVAGGSYEQYF
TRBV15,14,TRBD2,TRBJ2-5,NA,TGTGCCACCCGTCGCGGGAGTGGCCAAGAGACCCAGTACTTC,CATRRGSGQETQYF
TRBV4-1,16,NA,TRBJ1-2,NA,TGCGCCAGCAGCCAAGTAGTATGGGGCGCCGACTATGGCTACACCTTC,CASSQVVWGADYGYTF
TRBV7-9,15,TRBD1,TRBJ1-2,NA,TGTGCCAGCAGCCAGCAGGGGGGCGCGAACTATGGCTACACCTTC,CASSQQGGANYGYTF
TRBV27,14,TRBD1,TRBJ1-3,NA,TGTGCCAGCAGACGACAGGGGGACGAAAACACCATATATTTT,CASRRQGDENTIYF
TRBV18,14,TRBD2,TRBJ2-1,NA,TGTGCCAGCTCAATGGGGAGCGGGAGCGATGAGCAGTTCTTC,CASSMGSGSDEQFF
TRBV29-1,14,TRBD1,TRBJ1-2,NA,TGCAGCGTTAGGGGGACAGGGGACGACTATGGCTACACCTTC,CSVRGTGDDYGYTF
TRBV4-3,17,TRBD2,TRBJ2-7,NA,TGCGCCAGCAGCCAAGCTAGCGGGAGGGCCGGTGGGTACGAGCAGTACTTC,CASSQASGRAGGYEQYF
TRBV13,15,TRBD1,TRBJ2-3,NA,TGTGCCAGCAGCTTCGGGACAGGGGCCCCAGATACGCAGTATTTT,CASSFGTGAPDTQYF
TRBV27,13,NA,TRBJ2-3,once,TGTGCCACCGGGGAGCTAGCTACAGATACGCAGTATTTT,CATGELATDTQYF
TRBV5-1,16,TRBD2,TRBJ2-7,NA,TGCGCCAGCAGCGCCTCGACTAGCGGGGTACCCTACGAGCAGTACTTC,CASSASTSGVPYEQYF
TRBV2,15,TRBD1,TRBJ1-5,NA,TGTGCCAGCAGTGAAGGGGACAGTCACAATCAGCCCCAGCATTTT,CASSEGDSHNQPQHF
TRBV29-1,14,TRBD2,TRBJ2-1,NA,TGCAGCGTCCTCACCCCAGCGGGAGGCAATGAGCAGTTCTTC,CSVLTPAGGNEQFF
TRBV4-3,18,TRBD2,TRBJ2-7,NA,TGCGCCAGCAGCCAAGAACGGGGACTAGCGGGACTGACCTACGAGCAGTACTTC,CASSQERGLAGLTYEQYF
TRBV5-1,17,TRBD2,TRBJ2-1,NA,TGCGCCAGCAGCTTGGAGGGGGGCGGGAGGCCGTACAATGAGCAGTTCTTC,CASSLEGGGRPYNEQFF
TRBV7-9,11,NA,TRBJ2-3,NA,TGTGCCAGCAGTCTGACAGATACGCAGTATTTT,CASSLTDTQYF
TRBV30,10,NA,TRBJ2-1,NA,TGTGCCTGGGGAGACCATGAGCAGTTCTTC,CAWGDHEQFF
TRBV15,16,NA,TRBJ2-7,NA,TGTGCCACCAGCAGGCTCAATGGCCCTAGCTCCTACGAGCAGTACTTC,CATSRLNGPSSYEQYF
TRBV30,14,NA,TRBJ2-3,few,TGTGCCCTCAGCCGGACAGCCGGGTTTGATACGCAGTATTTT,CALSRTAGFDTQYF
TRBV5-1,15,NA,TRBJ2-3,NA,TGCGCCAGCAGCTTGGCTGCTAGCGGCACAGATACGCAGTATTTT,CASSLAASGTDTQYF
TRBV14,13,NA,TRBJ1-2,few,TGTGCCAGCAGCCAAGGAACAGGGTGGGGCTACACCTTC,CASSQGTGWGYTF